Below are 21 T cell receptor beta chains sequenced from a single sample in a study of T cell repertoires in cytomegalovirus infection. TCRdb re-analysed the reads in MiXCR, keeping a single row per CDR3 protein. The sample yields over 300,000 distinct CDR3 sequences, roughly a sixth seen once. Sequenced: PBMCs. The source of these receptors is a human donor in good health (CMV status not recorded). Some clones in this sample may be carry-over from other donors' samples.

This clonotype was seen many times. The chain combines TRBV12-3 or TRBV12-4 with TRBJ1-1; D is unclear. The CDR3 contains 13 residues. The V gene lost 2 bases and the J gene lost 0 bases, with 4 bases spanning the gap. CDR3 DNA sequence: TGTGCCAGCAGTTTACAGTTGAACACTGAAGCTTTCTTT. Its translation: CASSLQLNTEAFF.

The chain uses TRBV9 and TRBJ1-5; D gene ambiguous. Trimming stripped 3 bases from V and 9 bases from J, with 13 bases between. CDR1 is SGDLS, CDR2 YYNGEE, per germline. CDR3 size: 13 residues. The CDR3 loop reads CASSGGPERPQHF. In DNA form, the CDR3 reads TGTGCCAGCAGCGGAGGGCCGGAACGGCCCCAGCATTTT.

CDR3: CASFGSAKNIQYF. The CDR3 region has the DNA TGTGCCAGCTTCGGCTCGGCCAAAAACATTCAGTACTTC. The chain uses TRBV6-2 or TRBV6-3 and TRBJ2-4; no reliable D call. The germline gives CDR1 MNHEY, CDR2 SVGEGT. The CDR3 spans 13 residues. Trimming shortened V by 8 bases and J by 1 base, and 9 bases separated the two germline ends.

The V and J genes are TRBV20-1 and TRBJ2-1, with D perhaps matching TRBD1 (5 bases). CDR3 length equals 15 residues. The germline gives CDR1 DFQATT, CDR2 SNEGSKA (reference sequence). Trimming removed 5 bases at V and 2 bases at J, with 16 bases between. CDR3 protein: CSAHNPYRTYNEQFF. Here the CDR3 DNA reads TGCAGTGCTCATAACCCCTACAGGACCTACAATGAGCAGTTCTTC.

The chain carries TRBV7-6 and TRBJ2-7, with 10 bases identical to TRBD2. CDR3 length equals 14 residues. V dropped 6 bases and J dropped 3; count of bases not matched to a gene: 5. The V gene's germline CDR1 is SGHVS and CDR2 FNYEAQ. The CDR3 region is CASSRASGGYEQYF. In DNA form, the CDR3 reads TGTGCCAGCAGTCGGGCTAGCGGGGGCTACGAGCAGTACTTC.

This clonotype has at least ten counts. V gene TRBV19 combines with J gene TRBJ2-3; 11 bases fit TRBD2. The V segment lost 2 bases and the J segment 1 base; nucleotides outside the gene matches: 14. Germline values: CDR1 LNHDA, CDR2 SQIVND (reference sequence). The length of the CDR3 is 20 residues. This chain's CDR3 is CASSIFPGFPTSGGTDTQYF. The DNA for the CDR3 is TGTGCCAGTAGTATATTCCCAGGATTCCCGACTAGCGGGGGCACAGATACGCAGTATTTT.

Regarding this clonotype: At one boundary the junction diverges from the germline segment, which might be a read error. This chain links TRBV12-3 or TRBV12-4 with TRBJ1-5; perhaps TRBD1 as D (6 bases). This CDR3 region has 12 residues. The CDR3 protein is CASSLVGADRNF. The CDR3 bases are TGTGCCAGCAGTTTGGTGGGGGCGGACAGAAATTTT.

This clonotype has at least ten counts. In nucleotides, the CDR3 is TGTGCCACCCTGCCCACTAGCGGGGGACAAGAGACCCAGTACTTC. Translated: CATLPTSGGQETQYF. The chain has TRBV2 and TRBJ2-5, with 11 nucleotides matching TRBD2. V gave up 10 bases and J gave up 2 bases; unmatched junction bases: 9. CDR3 length: 15 amino acids. Germline CDR1 and CDR2: SNHLY and FYNNEI. Together with reference TRBV2 and TRBJ2-5, the CDR3 gives the full variable domain: EPEVTQTPSHQVTQMGQEVILRCVPISNHLYFYWYRQILGQKVEFLVSFYNNEISEKSEIFDDQFSVERPDGSNFTLKIRSTKLEDSAMYFCATLPTSGGQETQYFGPGTRLLVL.

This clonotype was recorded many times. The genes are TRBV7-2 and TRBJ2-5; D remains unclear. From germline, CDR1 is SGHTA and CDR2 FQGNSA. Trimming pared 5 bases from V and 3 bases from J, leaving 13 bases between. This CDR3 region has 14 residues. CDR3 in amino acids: CASSPPAFKETQYF. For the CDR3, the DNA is TGTGCCAGCAGCCCTCCTGCGTTTAAAGAGACCCAGTACTTC.

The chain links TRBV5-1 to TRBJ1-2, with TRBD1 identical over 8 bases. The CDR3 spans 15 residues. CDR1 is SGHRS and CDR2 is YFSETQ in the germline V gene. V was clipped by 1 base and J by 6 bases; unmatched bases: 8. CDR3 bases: TGCGCCAGCAGCTTGTCCTCAGGGGGCGTCGATGGCTACACCTTC. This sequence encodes CASSLSSGGVDGYTF.

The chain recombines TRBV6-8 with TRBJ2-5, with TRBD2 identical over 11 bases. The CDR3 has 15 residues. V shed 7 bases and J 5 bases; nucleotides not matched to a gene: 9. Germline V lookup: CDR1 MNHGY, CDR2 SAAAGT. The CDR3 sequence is CASNRLAGRGETQYF. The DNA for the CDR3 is TGTGCCAGCAACCGACTAGCGGGGCGTGGGGAGACCCAGTACTTC.

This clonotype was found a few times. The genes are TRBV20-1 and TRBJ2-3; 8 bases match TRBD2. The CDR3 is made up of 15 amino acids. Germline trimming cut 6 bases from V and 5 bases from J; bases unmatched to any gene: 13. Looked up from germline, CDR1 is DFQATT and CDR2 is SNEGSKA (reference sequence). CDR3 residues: CSAGIAGPLEDTQYF. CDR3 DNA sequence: TGCAGTGCGGGAATAGCGGGGCCTCTTGAAGATACGCAGTATTTT.

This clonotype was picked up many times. CDR3 DNA: TGTGCCAGCAGCCGGACAGGGGTATACAATGAGCAGTTCTTC. Translating gives CASSRTGVYNEQFF. The chain is built from TRBV12-3 or TRBV12-4 and TRBJ2-1; 9 nucleotides align to TRBD1. The J segment lost 4 bases and the V segment lost 6 bases, leaving 4 bases of the junction unmatched. This CDR3 is 14 amino acids long.

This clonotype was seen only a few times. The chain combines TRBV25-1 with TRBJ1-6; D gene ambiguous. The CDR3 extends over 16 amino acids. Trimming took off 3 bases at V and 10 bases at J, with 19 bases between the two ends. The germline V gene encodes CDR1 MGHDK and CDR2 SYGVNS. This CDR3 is CASSDSGVGFRSPLHF. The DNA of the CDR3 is TGTGCCAGCAGTGATTCTGGGGTGGGTTTTCGCTCACCCCTCCACTTT.

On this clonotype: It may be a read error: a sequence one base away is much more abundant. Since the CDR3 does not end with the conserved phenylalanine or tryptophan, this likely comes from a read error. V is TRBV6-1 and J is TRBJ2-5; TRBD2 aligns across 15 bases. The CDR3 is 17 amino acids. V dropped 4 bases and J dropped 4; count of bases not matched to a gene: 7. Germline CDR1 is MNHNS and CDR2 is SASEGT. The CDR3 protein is CASSAWTSGGGGETQYL. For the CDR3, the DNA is TGTGCCAGCAGTGCGTGGACTAGCGGGGGGGGGGGAGAGACCCAGTACTTA.

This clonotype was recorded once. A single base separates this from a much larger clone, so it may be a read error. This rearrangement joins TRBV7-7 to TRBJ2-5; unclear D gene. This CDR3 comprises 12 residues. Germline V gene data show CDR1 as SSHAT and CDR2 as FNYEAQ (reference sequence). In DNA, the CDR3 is TGTGCTAGGAGCCCAACCCAAGAGACCCAGTACTTC. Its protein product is CARSPTQETQYF.

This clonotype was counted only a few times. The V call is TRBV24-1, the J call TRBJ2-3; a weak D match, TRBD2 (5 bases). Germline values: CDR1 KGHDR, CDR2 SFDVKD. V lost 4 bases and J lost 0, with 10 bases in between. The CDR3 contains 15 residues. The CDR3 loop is CATSEHRGSTDTQYF. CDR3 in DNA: TGTGCCACCAGTGAGCACCGCGGGAGCACAGATACGCAGTATTTT.

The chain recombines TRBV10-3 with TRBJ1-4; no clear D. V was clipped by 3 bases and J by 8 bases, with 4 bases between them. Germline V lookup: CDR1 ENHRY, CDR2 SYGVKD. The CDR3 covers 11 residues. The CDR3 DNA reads TGTGCCATCAGTGACGGCGAAAAACTGTTTTTT. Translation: CAISDGEKLFF.

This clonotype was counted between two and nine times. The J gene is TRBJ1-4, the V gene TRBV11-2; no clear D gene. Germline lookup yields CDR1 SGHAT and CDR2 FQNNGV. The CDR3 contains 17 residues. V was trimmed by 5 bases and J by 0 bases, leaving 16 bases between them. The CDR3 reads CASSPRTAHATNEKLFF. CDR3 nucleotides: TGTGCCAGCAGCCCCAGGACGGCACATGCAACTAATGAAAAACTGTTTTTT.

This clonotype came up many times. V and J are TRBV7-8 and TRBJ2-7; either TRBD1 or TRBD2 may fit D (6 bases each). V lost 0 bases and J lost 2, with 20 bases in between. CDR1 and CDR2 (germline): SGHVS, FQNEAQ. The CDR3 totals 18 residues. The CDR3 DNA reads TGTGCCAGCAGCTTAGCACCCCACCCGGGGGCTGTGGCCTACGAGCAGTACTTC. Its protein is CASSLAPHPGAVAYEQYF.

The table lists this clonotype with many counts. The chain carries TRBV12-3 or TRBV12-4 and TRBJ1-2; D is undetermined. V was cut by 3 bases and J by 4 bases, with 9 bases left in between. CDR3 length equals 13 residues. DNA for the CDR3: TGTGCCAGCAGTTTCTCGGGTTCCTATGGCTACACCTTC. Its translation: CASSFSGSYGYTF.